This T cell receptor (beta chain) derives from a study of response to subunit inactivated influenza vaccine. MiXCR, run by TCRdb on the RT-PCR reads, gives a single entry per CDR3 protein. The repertoire has approximately 500,000 distinct CDR3 sequences, roughly 13% of them found once; the top ten carry about 12%. Trimming took off 0 bases at V and 3 bases at J, with 6 bases between the two ends. This CDR3 region has 14 residues. The V gene's germline CDR1 is SGHRS and CDR2 YFSETQ. The source of this sequence is a man aged 45 to 65 who received an inactivated influenza vaccine. Sequencing was performed on PBMCs from blood, taken more than 35 days after vaccination. The chain joins TRBV5-1 to TRBJ2-2; D remains ambiguous. DNA of the CDR3: TGCGCCAGCAGCTTGGGAGAGCACACCGGGGAGCTGTTTTTT. Amino acids: CASSLGEHTGELFF.